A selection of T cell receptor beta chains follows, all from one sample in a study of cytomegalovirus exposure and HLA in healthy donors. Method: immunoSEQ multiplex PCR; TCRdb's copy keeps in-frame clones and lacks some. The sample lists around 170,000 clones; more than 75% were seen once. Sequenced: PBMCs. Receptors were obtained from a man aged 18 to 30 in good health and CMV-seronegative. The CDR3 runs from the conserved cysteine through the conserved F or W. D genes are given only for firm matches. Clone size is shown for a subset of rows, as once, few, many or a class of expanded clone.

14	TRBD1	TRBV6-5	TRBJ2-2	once	TGTGCCAGCAGGAGACAGGGGAACACCGGGGAGCTGTTTTTT	CASRRQGNTGELFF
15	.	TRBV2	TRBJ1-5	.	TGTGCCAGTAAATTGGCGGCAGCCCGCAATCAGCCCCAGCATTTT	CASKLAAARNQPQHF
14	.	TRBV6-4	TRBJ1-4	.	TGTGCCAGCAGCGGGGGATTAGGGGATGAAAAACTGTTTTTT	CASSGGLGDEKLFF
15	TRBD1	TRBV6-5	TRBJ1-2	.	TGTGCCAGCACCATAACGACAGGGGGCAGTTCTGGCTACACCTTC	CASTITTGGSSGYTF
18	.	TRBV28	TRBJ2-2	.	TGTGCCAGCAGTCCAAGACTAGGGGGCCCCGCGAACACCGGGGAGCTGTTTTTT	CASSPRLGGPANTGELFF
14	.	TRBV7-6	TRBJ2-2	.	TGTGCCAGCAGCTTCCAGGGAGGCACCGGGGAGCTGTTTTTT	CASSFQGGTGELFF
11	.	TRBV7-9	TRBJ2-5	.	TGTGCCAGCAGCTGGGAGGAGACCCAGTACTTC	CASSWEETQYF
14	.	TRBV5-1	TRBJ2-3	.	TGCGCCAGCAGTAATACCTTCGGAGCAGATACGCAGTATTTT	CASSNTFGADTQYF
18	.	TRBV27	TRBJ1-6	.	TGTGCCAGCACCACCAACTACAGGAGGGGGGGGAAGGATTCACCCCTCCACTTT	CASTTNYRRGGKDSPLHF
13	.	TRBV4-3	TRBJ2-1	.	TGCGCCAGCAGCCGCCAGGTATACAATGAGCAGTTCTTC	CASSRQVYNEQFF
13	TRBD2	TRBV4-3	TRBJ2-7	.	TGCGCCAGCAGCCAAGATTGGGCGGGAGGGCCGCACTTC	CASSQDWAGGPHF
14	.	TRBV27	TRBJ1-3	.	TGTGCCAGCAGTTTATACGGCTCTGGAAACACCATATATTTT	CASSLYGSGNTIYF
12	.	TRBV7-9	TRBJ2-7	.	TGTGCCAGCAGCTTAGAGCTCTACGAGCAGTACTTC	CASSLELYEQYF
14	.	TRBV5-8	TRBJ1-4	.	TGTGCCAGCAGCTTTAGGGGGAGTAATGAAAAACTGTTTTTT	CASSFRGSNEKLFF
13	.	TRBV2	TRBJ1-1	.	TGTGCCAGCATACGGACACCGAACACTGAAGCTTTCTTT	CASIRTPNTEAFF
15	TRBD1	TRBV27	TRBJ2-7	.	TGTGCCAGCAGAACAACAGGGGGCTCCCTCTACGAGCAGTACTTC	CASRTTGGSLYEQYF
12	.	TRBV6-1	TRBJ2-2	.	TGTGCCAGCCGTAGGGGTACCGGGGAGCTGTTTTTT	CASRRGTGELFF
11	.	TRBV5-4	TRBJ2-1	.	TGTGCCAGCAGCTTGTCAGGCCCGCAGTTCTTC	CASSLSGPQFF
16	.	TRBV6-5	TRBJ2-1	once	TGTGCCAGCAGTTACTCGCCGGGAGAGGCTTTGAATGAGCAGTTCTTC	CASSYSPGEALNEQFF
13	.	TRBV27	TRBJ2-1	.	TGTGCCAGCAGTTTAAGTGGGGGGGCGGGTCAGTTCTTC	CASSLSGGAGQFF
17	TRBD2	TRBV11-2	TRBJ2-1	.	TGTGCCAGCAGCCCCCAATCGGGACTAGCGGGAGTGGGGGAGCAGTTCTTC	CASSPQSGLAGVGEQFF
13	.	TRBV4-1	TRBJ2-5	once	TGCGCCAGCAGCCAAGGACAGCAAGAGACCCAGTACTTC	CASSQGQQETQYF
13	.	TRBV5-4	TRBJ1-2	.	TGTGCCAGCAGCTTGGACCAGAATCGTGGCTACACCTTC	CASSLDQNRGYTF
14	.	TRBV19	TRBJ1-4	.	TGTGCCAGTAGTACACAGGGTCCAGGGGAAAAACTGTTTTTT	CASSTQGPGEKLFF
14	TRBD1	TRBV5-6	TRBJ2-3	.	TGTGCCAGCGACCGGGACAGGGGGGTCGATACGCAGTATTTT	CASDRDRGVDTQYF
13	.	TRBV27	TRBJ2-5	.	TGTGCCAGCAGTCCCCTGTTCGGGGAGACCCAGTACTTC	CASSPLFGETQYF
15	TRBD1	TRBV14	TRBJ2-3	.	TGTGCCAGCAGCCGGACAGGGGGTATCACAGATACGCAGTATTTT	CASSRTGGITDTQYF
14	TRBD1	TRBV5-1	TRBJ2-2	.	TGCGCCAGCAGCTCGGGACAGATCACCGGGGAGCTGTTTTTT	CASSSGQITGELFF
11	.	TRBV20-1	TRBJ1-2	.	TGCAGTGCCTGGGGGCCGGATGGCTACACCTTC	CSAWGPDGYTF
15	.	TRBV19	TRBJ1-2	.	TGTGCCAGTAGCCCTTTAGGGGGGACTATCTATGGCTACACCTTC	CASSPLGGTIYGYTF
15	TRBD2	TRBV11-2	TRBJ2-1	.	TGTGCCAGCGTCCTAGCGGTCGCGAACTACAATGAGCAGTTCTTC	CASVLAVANYNEQFF
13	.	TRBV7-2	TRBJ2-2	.	TGTGCCAGCAGTCCCGCGGTGGCCGGGGAGCTGTTTTTT	CASSPAVAGELFF
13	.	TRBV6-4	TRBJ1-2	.	TGTGCCAGCAGGCCCCAGGGTAGGGGCGGCTACACCTTC	CASRPQGRGGYTF